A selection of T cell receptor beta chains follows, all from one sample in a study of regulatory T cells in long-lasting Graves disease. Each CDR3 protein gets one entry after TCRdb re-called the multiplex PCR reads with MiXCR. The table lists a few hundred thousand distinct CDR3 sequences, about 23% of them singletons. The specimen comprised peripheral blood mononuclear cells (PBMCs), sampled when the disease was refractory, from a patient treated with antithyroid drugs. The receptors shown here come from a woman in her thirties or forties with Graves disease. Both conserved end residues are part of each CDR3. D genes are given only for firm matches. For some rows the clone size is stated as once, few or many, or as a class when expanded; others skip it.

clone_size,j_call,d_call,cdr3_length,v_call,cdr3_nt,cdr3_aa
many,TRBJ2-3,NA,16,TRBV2,TGTGCCAGCAGTGAACAGTCCGCACTAGTCACAGATACGCAGTATTTT,CASSEQSALVTDTQYF
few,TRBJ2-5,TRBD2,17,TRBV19,TGTGCCAGTAGTAGCTATACCCAGCGGGAGGCCCAAGAGACCCAGTACTTC,CASSSYTQREAQETQYF
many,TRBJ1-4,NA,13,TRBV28,TGTGCCAGCACGGGGGGGGCGAATGAAAAACTGTTTTTT,CASTGGANEKLFF
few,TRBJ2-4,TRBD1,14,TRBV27,TGTGCCAGCCGAATAGACAGGGCCGAAAACATTCAGTACTTC,CASRIDRAENIQYF
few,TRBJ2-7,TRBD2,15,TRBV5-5,TGTGCCAGCAGCTTGGCAGCGGGAACCAAATACGAGCAGTACTTC,CASSLAAGTKYEQYF
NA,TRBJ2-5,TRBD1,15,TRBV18,TGTGCCAGCTCATCCTACGACAGGGATGGGGAGACCCGGTACTTC,CASSSYDRDGETRYF
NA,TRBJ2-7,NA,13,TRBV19,TGTGCCAGTAGTATGTCAGACAGATCCGAGCAGTACTTC,CASSMSDRSEQYF
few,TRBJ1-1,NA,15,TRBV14,TGTGCCAGCAGCCAAGACGTCAGATTGAACACTGAAGCTTTCTTT,CASSQDVRLNTEAFF
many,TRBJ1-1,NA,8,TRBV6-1,TGTGCCAGCGGGTTGGCTTTCTTT,CASGLAFF
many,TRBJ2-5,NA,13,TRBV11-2,TGTGCCAGCAGCCGGCGGGGCCAAGAGACCCAGTACTTC,CASSRRGQETQYF
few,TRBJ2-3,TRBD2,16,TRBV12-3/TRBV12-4,TGTGCCAGCAGTCCTACTAGCGGGAGCGGTACAGATACGCAGTATTTT,CASSPTSGSGTDTQYF
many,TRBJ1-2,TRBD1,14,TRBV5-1,TGCGCCAGCAGCCTAGGACAGGGGGCTGGTGGCTACACCTTC,CASSLGQGAGGYTF
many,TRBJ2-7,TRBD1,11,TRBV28,TGTGCCAGCAGTCAGACAGGGCGGCAGTACTTC,CASSQTGRQYF
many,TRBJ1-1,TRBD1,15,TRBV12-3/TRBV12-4,TGTGCCAGCAGTTTAGTTCAGGGGGTGAACACTGAAGCTTTCTTT,CASSLVQGVNTEAFF
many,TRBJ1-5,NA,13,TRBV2,TGTGCCAGCAGTGAACAGGCGCAGGGGCCCCAGCATTTT,CASSEQAQGPQHF
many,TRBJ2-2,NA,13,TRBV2,TGTGCCAGCAGTGAAGGGGGGACCGGGGAGCTGTTTTTT,CASSEGGTGELFF
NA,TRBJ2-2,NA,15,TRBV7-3,TGTGCCAGCAGCCCCCTGGGCGGGAACACCGGGGAGCTGTTTTTT,CASSPLGGNTGELFF
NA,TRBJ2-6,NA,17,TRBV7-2,TGTGCCAGCAGCTCAATCCCGCCGGGGCATGGGGCCAACGTCCTGACTTTC,CASSSIPPGHGANVLTF